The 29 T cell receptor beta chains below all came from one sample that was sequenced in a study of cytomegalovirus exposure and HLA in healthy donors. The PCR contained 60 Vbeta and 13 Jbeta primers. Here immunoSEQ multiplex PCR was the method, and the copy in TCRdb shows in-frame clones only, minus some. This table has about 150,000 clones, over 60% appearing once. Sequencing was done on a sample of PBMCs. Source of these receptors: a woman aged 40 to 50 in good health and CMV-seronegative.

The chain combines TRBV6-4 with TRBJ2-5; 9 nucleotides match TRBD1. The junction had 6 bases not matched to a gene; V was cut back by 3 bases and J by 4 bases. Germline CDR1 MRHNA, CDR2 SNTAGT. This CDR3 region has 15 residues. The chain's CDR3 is CASSEGTGLRETQYF. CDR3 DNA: TGTGCCAGCAGTGAGGGGACAGGGCTTAGAGAGACCCAGTACTTC.

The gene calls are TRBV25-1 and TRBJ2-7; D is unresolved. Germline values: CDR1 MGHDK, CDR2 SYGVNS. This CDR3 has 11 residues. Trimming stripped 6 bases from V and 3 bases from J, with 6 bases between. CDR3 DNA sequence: TGTGCCAGCAGAGCCCACTACGAGCAGTACTTC. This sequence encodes CASRAHYEQYF.

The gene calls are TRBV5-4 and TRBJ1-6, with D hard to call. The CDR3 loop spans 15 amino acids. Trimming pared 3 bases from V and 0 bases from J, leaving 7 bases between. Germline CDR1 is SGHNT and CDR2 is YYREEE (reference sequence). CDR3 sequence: CASSYGGSYNSPLHF. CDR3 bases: TGTGCCAGCAGCTACGGAGGCTCCTATAATTCACCCCTCCACTTT.

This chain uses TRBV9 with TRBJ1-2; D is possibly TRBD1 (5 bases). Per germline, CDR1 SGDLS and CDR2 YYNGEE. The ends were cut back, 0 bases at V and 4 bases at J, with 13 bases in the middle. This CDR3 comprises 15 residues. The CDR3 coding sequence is TGTGCCAGCAGCGTAGTGGCAGGGTGGAGCTATGGCTACACCTTC. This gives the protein CASSVVAGWSYGYTF.

The CDR3 bases are TGCGCCAGCAGCTTGGGGACAGGGGGCTATGAAGCTTTCTTT. Protein sequence: CASSLGTGGYEAFF. The chain couples TRBV5-1 to TRBJ1-1, with 11 bases lining up with TRBD1. V shed 0 bases and J 7 bases; nucleotides not matched to a gene: 2. The germline V gene has CDR1 SGHRS and CDR2 YFSETQ. The CDR3 covers 14 residues.

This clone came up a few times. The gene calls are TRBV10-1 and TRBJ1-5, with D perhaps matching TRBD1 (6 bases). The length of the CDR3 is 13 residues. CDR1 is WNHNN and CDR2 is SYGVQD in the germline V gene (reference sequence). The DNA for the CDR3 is TGCGCGACAGGTCCTCAAGGCAATCAGCCCCAGCATTTT. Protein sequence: CATGPQGNQPQHF.

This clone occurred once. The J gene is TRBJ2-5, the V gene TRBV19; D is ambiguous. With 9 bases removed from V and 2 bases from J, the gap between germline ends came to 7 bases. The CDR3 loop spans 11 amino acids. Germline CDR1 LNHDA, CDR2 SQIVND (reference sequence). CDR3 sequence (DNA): TGTGCCAGCGGTGATCAAGAGACCCAGTACTTC. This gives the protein CASGDQETQYF.

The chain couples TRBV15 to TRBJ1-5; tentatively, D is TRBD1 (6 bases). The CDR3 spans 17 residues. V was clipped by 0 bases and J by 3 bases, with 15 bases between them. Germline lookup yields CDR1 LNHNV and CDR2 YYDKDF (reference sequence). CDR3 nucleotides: TGTGCCACCAGCAGAGATATCGGGCAGGGGATCAATCAGCCCCAGCATTTT. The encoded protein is CATSRDIGQGINQPQHF. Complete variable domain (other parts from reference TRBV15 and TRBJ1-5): DAMVIQNPRYQVTQFGKPVTLSCSQTLNHNVMYWYQQKSSQAPKLLFHYYDKDFNNEADTPDNFQSRRPNTSFCFLDIRSPGLGDTAMYLCATSRDIGQGINQPQHFGDGTRLSIL.

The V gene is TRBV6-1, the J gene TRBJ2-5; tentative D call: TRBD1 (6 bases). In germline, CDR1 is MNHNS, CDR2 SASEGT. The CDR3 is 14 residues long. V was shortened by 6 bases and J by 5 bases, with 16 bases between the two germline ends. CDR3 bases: TGTGCCAGCAGGGGGAGACAGGCCCCTGAGACCCAGTACTTC. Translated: CASRGRQAPETQYF.

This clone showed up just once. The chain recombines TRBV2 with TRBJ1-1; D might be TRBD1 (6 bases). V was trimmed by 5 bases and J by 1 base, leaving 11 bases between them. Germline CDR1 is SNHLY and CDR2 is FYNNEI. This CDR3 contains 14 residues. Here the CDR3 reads CASSPTGTNTEAFF. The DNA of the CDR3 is TGTGCCAGCAGTCCAACAGGGACGAACACTGAAGCTTTCTTT. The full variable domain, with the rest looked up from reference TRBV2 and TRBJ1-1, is EPEVTQTPSHQVTQMGQEVILRCVPISNHLYFYWYRQILGQKVEFLVSFYNNEISEKSEIFDDQFSVERPDGSNFTLKIRSTKLEDSAMYFCASSPTGTNTEAFFGQGTRLTVV.

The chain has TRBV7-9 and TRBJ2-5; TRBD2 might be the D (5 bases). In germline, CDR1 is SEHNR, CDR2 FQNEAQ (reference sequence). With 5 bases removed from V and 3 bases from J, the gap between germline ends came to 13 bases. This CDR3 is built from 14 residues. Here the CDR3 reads CASSPSLLEETQYF. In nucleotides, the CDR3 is TGTGCCAGCAGCCCGAGCCTACTAGAAGAGACCCAGTACTTC.

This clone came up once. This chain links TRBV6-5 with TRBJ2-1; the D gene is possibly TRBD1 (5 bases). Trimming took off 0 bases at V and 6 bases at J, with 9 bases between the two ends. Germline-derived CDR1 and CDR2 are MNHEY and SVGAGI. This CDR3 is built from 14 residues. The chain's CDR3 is CASSYSYQGNEQFF. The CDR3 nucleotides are TGTGCCAGCAGTTACTCGTATCAGGGCAATGAGCAGTTCTTC.

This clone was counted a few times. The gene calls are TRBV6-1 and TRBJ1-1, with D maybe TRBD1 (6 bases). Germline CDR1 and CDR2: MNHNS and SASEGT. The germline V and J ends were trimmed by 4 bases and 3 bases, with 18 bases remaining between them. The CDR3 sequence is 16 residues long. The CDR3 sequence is CASSAEDSLQDTEAFF. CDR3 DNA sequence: TGTGCCAGCAGTGCGGAGGACAGCCTCCAGGACACTGAAGCTTTCTTT.

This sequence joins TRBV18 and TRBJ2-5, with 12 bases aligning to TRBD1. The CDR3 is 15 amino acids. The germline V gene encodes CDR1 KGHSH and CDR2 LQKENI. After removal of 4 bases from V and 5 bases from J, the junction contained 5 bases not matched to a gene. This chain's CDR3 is CASSLSGTGGETQYF. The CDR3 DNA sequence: TGTGCCAGCTCACTATCCGGGACAGGGGGCGAGACCCAGTACTTC.

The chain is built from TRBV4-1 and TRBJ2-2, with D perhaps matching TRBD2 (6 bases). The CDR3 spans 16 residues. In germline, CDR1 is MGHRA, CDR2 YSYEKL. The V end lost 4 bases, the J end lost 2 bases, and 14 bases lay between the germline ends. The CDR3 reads CASSPHGGRNTGELFF. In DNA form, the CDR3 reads TGCGCCAGCAGCCCCCACGGAGGGAGAAACACCGGGGAGCTGTTTTTT.

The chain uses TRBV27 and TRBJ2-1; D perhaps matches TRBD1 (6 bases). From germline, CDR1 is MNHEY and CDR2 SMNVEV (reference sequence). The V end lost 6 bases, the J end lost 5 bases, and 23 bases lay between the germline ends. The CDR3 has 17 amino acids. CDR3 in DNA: TGTGCCAGCAGGGGGCGACAGGACAGCAGGGAACACAATGAGCAGTTCTTC. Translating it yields CASRGRQDSREHNEQFF.

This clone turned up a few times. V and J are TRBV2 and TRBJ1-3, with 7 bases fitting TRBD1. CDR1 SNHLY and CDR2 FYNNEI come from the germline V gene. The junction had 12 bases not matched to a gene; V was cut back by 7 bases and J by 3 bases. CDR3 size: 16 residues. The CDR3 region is CASTTQTGRYGNTIYF. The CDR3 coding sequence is TGTGCCAGCACCACCCAGACAGGGAGGTATGGAAACACCATATATTTT.

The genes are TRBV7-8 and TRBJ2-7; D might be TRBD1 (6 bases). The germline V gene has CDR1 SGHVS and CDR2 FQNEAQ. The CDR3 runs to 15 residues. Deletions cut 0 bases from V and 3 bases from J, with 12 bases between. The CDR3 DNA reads TGTGCCAGCAGCTTAGCGGGGACATCGTTCTACGAGCAGTACTTC. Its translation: CASSLAGTSFYEQYF.

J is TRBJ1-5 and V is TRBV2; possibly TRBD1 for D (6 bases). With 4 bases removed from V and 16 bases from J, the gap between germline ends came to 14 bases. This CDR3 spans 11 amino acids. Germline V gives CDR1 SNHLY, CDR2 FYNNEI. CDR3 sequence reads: CASSASRDKHF. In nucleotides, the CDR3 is TGTGCCAGCAGTGCATCCCGGGACAAACATTTT.

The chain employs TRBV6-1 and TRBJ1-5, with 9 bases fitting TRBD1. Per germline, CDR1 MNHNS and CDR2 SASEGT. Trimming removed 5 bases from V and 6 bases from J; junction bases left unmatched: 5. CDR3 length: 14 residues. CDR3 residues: CASSRQGESQPQHF. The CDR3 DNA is TGTGCCAGCAGTAGACAGGGGGAAAGTCAGCCCCAGCATTTT.

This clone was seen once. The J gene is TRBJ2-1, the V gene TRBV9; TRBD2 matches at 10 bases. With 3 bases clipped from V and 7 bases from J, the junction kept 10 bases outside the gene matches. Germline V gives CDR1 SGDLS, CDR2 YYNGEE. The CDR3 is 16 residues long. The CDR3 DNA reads TGTGCCAGCAGCGCGTCCGGGACTAGCGCAGCGAATGAGCAGTTCTTC. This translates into CASSASGTSAANEQFF.

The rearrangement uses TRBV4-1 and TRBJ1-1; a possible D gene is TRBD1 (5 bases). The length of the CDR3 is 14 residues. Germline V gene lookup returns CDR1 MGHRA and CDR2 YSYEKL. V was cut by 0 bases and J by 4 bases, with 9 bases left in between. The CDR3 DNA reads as TGCGCCAGCAGCCAAGATCTGGGGGGCACTGAAGCTTTCTTT. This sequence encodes CASSQDLGGTEAFF.

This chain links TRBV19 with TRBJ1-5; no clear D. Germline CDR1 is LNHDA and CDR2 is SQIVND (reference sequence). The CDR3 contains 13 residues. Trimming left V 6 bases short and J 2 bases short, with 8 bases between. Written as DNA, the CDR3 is TGTGCCAGTAGACTTAACGGCAATCAGCCCCAGCATTTT. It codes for CASRLNGNQPQHF.

CDR3 protein: CAITTPGNGYTF. As DNA, the CDR3 is TGTGCCATCACCACCCCGGGAAATGGCTACACCTTC. J is TRBJ1-2 and V is TRBV10-3, with D unclear. The ends were cut back, 7 bases at V and 6 bases at J, with 12 bases in the middle. CDR1 is ENHRY and CDR2 is SYGVKD in the germline V gene. The CDR3 consists of 12 residues.

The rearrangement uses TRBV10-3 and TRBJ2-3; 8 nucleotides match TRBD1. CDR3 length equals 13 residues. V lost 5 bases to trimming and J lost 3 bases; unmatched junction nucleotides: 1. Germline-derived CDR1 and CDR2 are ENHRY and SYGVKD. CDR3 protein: CAISRTGTDTQYF. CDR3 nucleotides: TGTGCCATCAGTCGGACAGGGACAGATACGCAGTATTTT.

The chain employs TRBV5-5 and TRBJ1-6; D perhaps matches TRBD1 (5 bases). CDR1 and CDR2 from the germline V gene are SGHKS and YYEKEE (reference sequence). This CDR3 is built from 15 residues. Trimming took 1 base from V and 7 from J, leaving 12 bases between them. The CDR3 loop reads CASSLRRQPNSPLHF. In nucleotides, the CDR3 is TGTGCCAGCAGCTTGCGTAGACAGCCCAATTCACCCCTCCACTTT.

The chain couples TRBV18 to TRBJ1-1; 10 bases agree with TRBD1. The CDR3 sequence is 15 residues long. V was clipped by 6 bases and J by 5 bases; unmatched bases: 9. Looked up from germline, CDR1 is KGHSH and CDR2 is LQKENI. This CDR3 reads CASSPPGQGLTEAFF. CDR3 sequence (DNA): TGTGCCAGCTCGCCTCCGGGACAGGGGCTGACTGAAGCTTTCTTT.

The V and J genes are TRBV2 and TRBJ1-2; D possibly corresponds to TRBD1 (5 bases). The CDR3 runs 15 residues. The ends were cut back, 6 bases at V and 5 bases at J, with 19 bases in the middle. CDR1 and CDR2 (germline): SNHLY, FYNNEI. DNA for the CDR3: TGTGCCAGCAGGTTAGGCGGGACGGAATTTTATGGCTACACCTTC. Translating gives CASRLGGTEFYGYTF.

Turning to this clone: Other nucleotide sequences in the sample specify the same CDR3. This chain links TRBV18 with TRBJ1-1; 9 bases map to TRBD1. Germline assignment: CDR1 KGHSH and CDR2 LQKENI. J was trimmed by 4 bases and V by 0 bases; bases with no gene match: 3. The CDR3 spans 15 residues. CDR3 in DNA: TGTGCCAGCTCACCACCGGGACAGGGAGGCACTGAAGCTTTCTTT. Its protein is CASSPPGQGGTEAFF.